This TCR beta chain was profiled in a study of neurological immune-mediated disorders. At least ten counts were recorded for this clonotype. CDR3 length equals 11 residues. The V end was cut by 3 bases, the J end by 3 bases, with 3 bases between. Germline-derived CDR1 and CDR2 are ENHRY and SYGVKD. Sample time point: longitudinal time-point 1 (baseline). One entry per CDR3 protein, called by TCRdb with MiXCR from the 5' RACE reads. The sample records tens of thousands of distinct CDR3 sequences, roughly 10% being singletons. The clonotype was recovered from a man aged 25 to 45 in good health. Sequenced sample: PBMCs. J is TRBJ2-7 and V is TRBV10-3; D gene uncertain. CDR3 sequence reads: CAISDSYEQYF. The CDR3 DNA sequence: TGTGCCATCAGTGACAGCTACGAGCAGTACTTC.